Below are 17 T cell receptor beta chains sequenced from a single sample in a study of T-cell reconstitution after alpha-beta-depleted transplantation in children. Preparation of the TCRbeta library was carried out with unique molecular identifiers. TCRdb called the PCR reads again in MiXCR, with one record for every CDR3 protein. The table records approximately 800,000 distinct CDR3 sequences, roughly 15% of them present only once. The sequenced sample was PBMCs, mostly from graft donor cells, obtained 360 days after TCRalphabeta/CD19-depleted stem cell transplant. Every receptor here comes from a male patient between 5 and 17 years old who had a stem cell transplant for acute lymphoblastic leukemia, so the T cells may come from the graft donor.

This clonotype was observed a handful of times. CDR3 residues: CASSPRGLAGGSYNEQFF. The DNA of the CDR3 is TGTGCCAGCAGCCCTCGTGGACTAGCGGGAGGCTCCTACAATGAGCAGTTCTTC. This chain uses TRBV11-2 with TRBJ2-1; TRBD2 agrees at 14 bases. CDR3 length equals 18 residues. CDR1 SGHAT and CDR2 FQNNGV come from the germline V gene. The J segment lost 0 bases and the V segment lost 5 bases, leaving 6 bases of the junction unmatched.

The sample holds a few counts of this clonotype. This chain joins TRBV11-2 and TRBJ2-7; 7 bases line up with TRBD2. Unmatched junction bases numbered 5, after V lost 0 bases and J lost 3 bases. Looked up from germline, CDR1 is SGHAT and CDR2 is FQNNGV. This CDR3 has 15 amino acids. This chain's CDR3 is CASSLDKGDYYEQYF. CDR3 coding DNA: TGTGCCAGCAGCTTAGATAAAGGGGACTACTACGAGCAGTACTTC.

This clonotype came up many times. The rearrangement uses TRBV5-6 and TRBJ2-7; the D is unclear. Germline V gene data show CDR1 as SGHDT and CDR2 as YYEEEE. The CDR3 is 15 residues long. Trimming removed 0 bases from V and 0 bases from J, with 10 bases in between. CDR3: CASSLGHEFSYEQYF. The DNA of the CDR3 is TGTGCCAGCAGCTTGGGACACGAGTTCTCCTACGAGCAGTACTTC. The variable domain in full, with the rest retrieved from reference TRBV5-6 and TRBJ2-7, is DAGVTQSPTHLIKTRGQQVTLRCSPKSGHDTVSWYQQALGQGPQFIFQYYEEEERQRGNFPDRFSGHQFPNYSSELNVNALLLGDSALYLCASSLGHEFSYEQYFGPGTRLTVT.

This clonotype showed up many times. The gene calls are TRBV12-3 or TRBV12-4 and TRBJ2-2; D is possibly TRBD1 (6 bases). This CDR3 contains 14 residues. V lost 3 bases to trimming and J lost 4 bases, with 9 bases between them. The DNA of the CDR3 is TGTGCCAGCAGTTTGAGGGGGATCACCGGGGAGCTGTTTTTT. Amino acids: CASSLRGITGELFF.

This clonotype was seen more than once but under ten times. V usage is TRBV12-3 or TRBV12-4 and J usage is TRBJ2-4; 9 bases align to TRBD1. The V segment lost 5 bases and the J segment 4 bases; nucleotides outside the gene matches: 0. CDR3 length: 13 residues. The chain's CDR3 is CASSDRGKNIQYF. CDR3 nucleotide sequence: TGTGCCAGCAGTGACAGGGGGAAAAACATTCAGTACTTC.

V gene TRBV7-2 combines with J gene TRBJ1-1; no clear D. The ends were cut back, 10 bases at V and 4 bases at J, with 10 bases in the middle. Germline CDR1 reads SGHTA; CDR2 reads FQGNSA. The CDR3 is made up of 11 amino acids. The CDR3 DNA is TGTGCCATAGGTGTGGTCACTGAAGCTTTCTTT. Protein product: CAIGVVTEAFF.

The V call is TRBV4-1, the J call TRBJ2-7; possible D gene TRBD2, 6 bases. CDR1 MGHRA and CDR2 YSYEKL come from the germline V gene. This CDR3 contains 18 residues. Trimming shortened V by 0 bases and J by 2 bases, and 20 bases separated the two germline ends. DNA for the CDR3: TGCGCCAGCAGCCAAGAGTTCGTGGCTAGCGCCTACACCTACGAGCAGTACTTC. Protein product: CASSQEFVASAYTYEQYF.

This clonotype was recorded only once. The chain has TRBV14 and TRBJ2-1; 8 bases fit TRBD2. This CDR3 contains 18 residues. Germline V gene lookup returns CDR1 SGHDN and CDR2 FVKESK. V lost 0 bases, J lost 5 bases, and 12 bases stayed unmatched. DNA for the CDR3: TGTGCCAGCAGCCAAGATTCGCCAGGCCTAGCGGGTCACAATGAGCAGTTCTTC. Residues: CASSQDSPGLAGHNEQFF.

The CDR3 coding sequence is TGTGCCAGCAGTTACTGGGGACTAGCGGGATTACAAGAGACCCAGTACTTC. Residues: CASSYWGLAGLQETQYF. This chain connects TRBV6-5 to TRBJ2-5, with 13 nucleotides matching TRBD2. Losses at the gene ends were 1 base for V and 2 bases for J; bases not matched to a gene: 4. Germline values: CDR1 MNHEY, CDR2 SVGAGI. The CDR3 totals 17 residues.

The chain uses TRBV12-3 or TRBV12-4 and TRBJ2-7, with 10 bases that match TRBD2. The length of the CDR3 is 16 residues. V shed 3 bases, J shed 2 bases, and the junction held 7 bases outside the gene matches. CDR3 loop: CASSLPSGSPTYEQYF. The CDR3 DNA follows: TGTGCCAGCAGTTTGCCTAGCGGGAGTCCCACCTACGAGCAGTACTTC.

This clonotype was seen a handful of times. The chain is built from TRBV12-3 or TRBV12-4 and TRBJ1-2; TRBD1 might be the D (6 bases). This CDR3 spans 13 amino acids. The ends were cut back, 4 bases at V and 2 bases at J, with 8 bases in the middle. CDR3 amino acids: CASSWTANYGYTF. The DNA of the CDR3 is TGTGCCAGCAGTTGGACAGCAAACTATGGCTACACCTTC.

In this sample, this clonotype turned up many times. V usage is TRBV21-1 and J usage is TRBJ1-5. TRBV21-1 is assigned pseudogene status. There are 16 residues in the CDR3. The CDR3 here is CASSKGRPASNQPQHF. The CDR3 coding sequence is TGTGCCAGCAGCAAAGGCCGGCCAGCAAGCAATCAGCCCCAGCATTTT.

This clonotype has only a few counts. The chain joins TRBV24-1 to TRBJ2-3; no clear D. The V end lost 2 bases, the J end lost 2 bases, and 13 bases lay between the germline ends. CDR1 and CDR2 from the germline V gene are KGHDR and SFDVKD. The CDR3 length is 16 residues. The CDR3 protein is CATSDSPGPYTDTQYF. CDR3 DNA sequence: TGTGCCACCAGTGATTCCCCGGGCCCTTACACAGATACGCAGTATTTT.

The rearrangement joins TRBV29-1 to TRBJ1-6; no clear D. CDR1 is SQVTM, CDR2 ANQGSEA, per germline. The CDR3 sequence is 14 residues long. Trimming left V 5 bases short and J 6 bases short, with 14 bases between. CDR3 in amino acids: CSVTTGISNSPLHF. CDR3 coding DNA: TGCAGCGTTACAACCGGCATCAGTAATTCACCCCTCCACTTT.

The chain uses TRBV7-8 and TRBJ2-1; D may be TRBD1 or TRBD2 (5 bases each). Germline lookup yields CDR1 SGHVS and CDR2 FQNEAQ. The CDR3 covers 15 residues. The V end lost 4 bases, the J end lost 5 bases, and 15 bases lay between the germline ends. This chain's CDR3 is CASSSRDRDNNEQFF. Written as DNA, the CDR3 is TGTGCCAGCAGCTCAAGGGACCGAGATAACAATGAGCAGTTCTTC. The whole variable domain, remainder taken from reference TRBV7-8 and TRBJ2-1, is GAGVSQSPRYKVAKRGQDVALRCDPISGHVSLFWYQQALGQGPEFLTYFQNEAQLDKSGLPSDRFFAERPEGSVSTLKIQRTQQEDSAVYLCASSSRDRDNNEQFFGPGTRLTVL.

This clonotype was seen only a few times. This chain joins TRBV4-2 and TRBJ2-2; D tentatively reads TRBD1 or TRBD2 (5 bases each). CDR1 is LGHNA and CDR2 is YNFKEQ in the germline V gene. The CDR3 contains 18 residues. V was cut by 4 bases and J by 4 bases, with 22 bases left in between. The CDR3 sequence: CASSPWDPLRVGTGELFF. The CDR3, as DNA: TGTGCCAGCAGCCCTTGGGACCCCTTAAGGGTGGGCACCGGGGAGCTGTTTTTT.

Regarding this clonotype: Given the absence of the conserved phenylalanine or tryptophan at the CDR3 end, a read error is likely. Because the CDR3's place on the DNA is in doubt, the DNA is left out and the CDR3 is given as listed by TCRdb. This sequence joins TRBV12-3 or TRBV12-4 and TRBJ2-1; the table assigns TRBD1, which was not confirmed against the DNA. The CDR3 adds up to 12 amino acids, both ends counted. The CDR3 region is CASSLGGGVVVP.